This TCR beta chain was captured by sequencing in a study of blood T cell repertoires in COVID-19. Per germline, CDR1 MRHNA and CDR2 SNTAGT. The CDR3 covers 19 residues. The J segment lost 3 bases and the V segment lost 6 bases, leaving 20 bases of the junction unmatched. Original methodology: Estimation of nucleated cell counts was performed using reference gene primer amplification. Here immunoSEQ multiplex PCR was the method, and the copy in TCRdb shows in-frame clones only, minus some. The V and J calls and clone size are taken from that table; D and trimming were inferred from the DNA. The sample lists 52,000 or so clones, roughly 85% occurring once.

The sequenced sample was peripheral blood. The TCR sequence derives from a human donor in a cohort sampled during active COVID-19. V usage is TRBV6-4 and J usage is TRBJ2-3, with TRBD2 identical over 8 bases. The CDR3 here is CASRSHEAGVFPKTDTQYF. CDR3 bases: TGTGCCAGCAGATCTCACGAAGCGGGAGTGTTCCCGAAAACAGATACGCAGTATTTT.